This T cell receptor beta chain was sequenced during a study of T cell responses to AZD1222 COVID-19 vaccine. TCRdb's table, derived via immunoSEQ multiplex PCR, lists solely in-frame clones and lacks some. Among about 140,000 clones listed, 90% to 95% were seen once. Germline values: CDR1 MNHEY, CDR2 SMNVEV (reference sequence). The CDR3 sequence is 17 residues long. V lost 6 bases and J lost 1, with 19 bases in between. This clone was observed a few times. The sequenced sample was peripheral blood, obtained on day 0 of MenACWY control vaccination. The clonotype comes from an adult in good health. The rearrangement links TRBV27 to TRBJ2-1; weak D call: TRBD2 (6 bases). In DNA, the CDR3 is TGTGCCAGCAGGGAGGCGGGGCAGGGCCGTTCCTACAATGAGCAGTTCTTC. Residues: CASREAGQGRSYNEQFF.